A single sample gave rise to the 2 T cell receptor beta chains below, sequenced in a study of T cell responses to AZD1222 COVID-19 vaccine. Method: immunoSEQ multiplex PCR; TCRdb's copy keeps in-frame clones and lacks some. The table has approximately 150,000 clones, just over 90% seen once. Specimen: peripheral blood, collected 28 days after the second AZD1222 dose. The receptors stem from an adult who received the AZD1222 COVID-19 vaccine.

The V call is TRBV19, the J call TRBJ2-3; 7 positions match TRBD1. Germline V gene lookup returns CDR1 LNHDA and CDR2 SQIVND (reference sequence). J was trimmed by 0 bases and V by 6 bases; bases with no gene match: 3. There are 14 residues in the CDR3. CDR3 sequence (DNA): TGTGCCAGTAGCCCGGGACAGAGCACAGATACGCAGTATTTT. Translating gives CASSPGQSTDTQYF.

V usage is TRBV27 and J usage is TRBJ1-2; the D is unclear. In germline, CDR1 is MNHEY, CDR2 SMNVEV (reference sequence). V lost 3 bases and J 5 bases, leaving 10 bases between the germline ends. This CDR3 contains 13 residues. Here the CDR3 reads CASSFLPVYGYTF. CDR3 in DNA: TGTGCCAGCAGTTTTTTGCCCGTTTATGGCTACACCTTC.